Below are 14 T cell receptor beta chains sequenced from a single sample in a study of regulatory T cells in long-lasting Graves disease. The time point is: newly diagnosed GD, antithyroid drugs for less than 3 months. PBMC-derived RNA was used for the TCR library. Arm-PCR of CDR3 regions and iRepertoire HTBI primers were used to build TCR beta libraries. TCRdb re-analysed the multiplex PCR reads in MiXCR, keeping a single row per CDR3 protein. The table includes about 210,000 distinct CDR3 sequences, approximately 18% detected once. These data were likewise used in another study, on T cells in Graves' hyperthyroidism and ophthalmopathy.

The sample was peripheral blood mononuclear cells (PBMCs), taken at new diagnosis, from a patient treated with antithyroid drugs. The receptors shown here come from a woman aged 30 to 39 with Graves disease.

Many counts were recorded for this clonotype. The genes are TRBV28 and TRBJ1-1, with D unresolved. Trimming took off 5 bases at V and 7 bases at J, with 5 bases between the two ends. Germline-derived CDR1 and CDR2 are MDHEN and SYDVKM. This CDR3 region has 10 residues. CDR3 in amino acids: CASSTLEAFF. Written as DNA, the CDR3 is TGTGCCAGCAGTACACTTGAAGCTTTCTTT.

This clonotype was seen ten or more times. The chain combines TRBV11-2 with TRBJ1-1; D remains ambiguous. The CDR3 covers 13 residues. The V end lost 1 base, the J end lost 4 bases, and 7 bases lay between the germline ends. The germline V gene encodes CDR1 SGHAT and CDR2 FQNNGV. For the CDR3, the DNA is TGTGCCAGCAGCTTAGGTGGGCGCACTGAAGCTTTCTTT. Protein: CASSLGGRTEAFF.

The chain is built from TRBV12-3 or TRBV12-4 and TRBJ1-2; 8 positions match TRBD1. The CDR3 totals 15 residues. V lost 6 bases to trimming and J lost 3 bases; unmatched junction nucleotides: 9. The DNA for the CDR3 is TGTGCCAGCAGCCGTTGGACAGGGCGATACTATGGCTACACCTTC. Translated: CASSRWTGRYYGYTF.

This clonotype has a single count. V gene TRBV2 combines with J gene TRBJ1-1; the D is unclear. The germline gives CDR1 SNHLY, CDR2 FYNNEI. Trimming shortened V by 4 bases and J by 0 bases, and 9 bases separated the two germline ends. The CDR3 runs to 14 residues. In DNA form, the CDR3 reads TGTGCCAGCAGTGTTGGGAGAATGAACACTGAAGCTTTCTTT. Translated: CASSVGRMNTEAFF.

This clonotype was seen repeatedly, ten times or more. The chain has TRBV9 and TRBJ1-4; D is unclear. The CDR3 has 15 amino acids. The V gene lost 0 bases and the J gene lost 4 bases, with 10 bases spanning the gap. Germline V gene data show CDR1 as SGDLS and CDR2 as YYNGEE. The DNA of the CDR3 is TGTGCCAGCAGCGTAGACCGGGGTTTTAATGAAAAACTGTTTTTT. Translating it yields CASSVDRGFNEKLFF.

At least ten counts were recorded for this clonotype. The rearrangement uses TRBV27 and TRBJ2-1; 9 nucleotides match TRBD2. This CDR3 has 16 amino acids. Germline assignment: CDR1 MNHEY and CDR2 SMNVEV (reference sequence). V was pared by 3 bases and J by 0 bases, with 3 bases of the junction left unmatched. CDR3 region: CASSLLAGRSYNEQFF. CDR3 DNA: TGTGCCAGCAGTTTGCTAGCGGGACGCTCCTACAATGAGCAGTTCTTC.

This clonotype has more than one count but fewer than ten. V is TRBV3-1 and J is TRBJ2-2, with 10 positions matching TRBD2. J was trimmed by 2 bases and V by 2 bases; bases with no gene match: 2. Germline V lookup: CDR1 LGHDT, CDR2 YNNKEL (reference sequence). This CDR3 is built from 16 residues. The CDR3 region has the DNA TGTGCCAGCAGCCAAACTAGCGGGGTAAACACCGGGGAGCTGTTTTTT. This gives the protein CASSQTSGVNTGELFF.

Many counts were recorded for this clonotype. The chain combines TRBV12-3 or TRBV12-4 with TRBJ1-6; D remains ambiguous. V was trimmed by 3 bases and J by 7 bases, leaving 10 bases between them. The CDR3 is 14 amino acids. Here the CDR3 DNA reads TGTGCCAGCAGTTTGGGGTCTTCCAATTCACCCCTCCACTTT. This codes for CASSLGSSNSPLHF.

In this sample, this clonotype turned up many times. The CDR3 DNA reads as TGTGCCAGCAGATGGGACGCTACTGAAAAACTGTTTTTT. Its protein is CASRWDATEKLFF. J is TRBJ1-4 and V is TRBV12-3 or TRBV12-4; weak D call: TRBD1 (5 bases). The CDR3 contains 13 residues. Trimming took 6 bases from V and 7 from J, leaving 12 bases between them.

The sample holds a few counts of this clonotype. This chain links TRBV28 with TRBJ2-7; TRBD1 might be the D (6 bases). Trimming removed 6 bases at V and 4 bases at J, with 13 bases between. The V gene's germline CDR1 is MDHEN and CDR2 SYDVKM. CDR3 length equals 13 residues. Here the CDR3 reads CASRPTGNYEQYF. Written as DNA, the CDR3 is TGTGCCAGCAGGCCAACAGGGAATTACGAGCAGTACTTC. The variable domain in full, with the rest retrieved from reference TRBV28 and TRBJ2-7, is DVKVTQSSRYLVKRTGEKVFLECVQDMDHENMFWYRQDPGLGLRLIYFSYDVKMKEKGDIPEGYSVSREKKERFSLILESASTNQTSMYLCASRPTGNYEQYFGPGTRLTVT.

Notes on this clonotype: This sequence may be a read error, since a much larger clone differs from it by one base. The chain uses TRBV7-2 and TRBJ2-7, with D tentatively TRBD2 (7 bases). The CDR3 runs to 15 residues. Germline V gene sequence: CDR1 SGHTA, CDR2 FQGNSA. The CDR3 DNA reads as TGTGCCAGCAGCTGGGGAGGGGGGATGACCTACGTGCAGTACTTC. It translates to CASSWGGGMTYVQYF.

The rearrangement links TRBV19 to TRBJ1-2; D uncertain. Trimming shortened V by 5 bases and J by 3 bases, and 16 bases separated the two germline ends. Germline V gene lookup returns CDR1 LNHDA and CDR2 SQIVND (reference sequence). The CDR3 length is 15 residues. The CDR3 nucleotides read TGTGCCAGTAGTGATGAGCGGGGTGGTGACTATGGCTACACCTTC. Translated, it gives CASSDERGGDYGYTF.

This clonotype came up many times. V and J are TRBV2 and TRBJ2-1, with 8 bases lining up with TRBD2. Trimming removed 0 bases from V and 6 bases from J; junction bases left unmatched: 4. The CDR3 consists of 15 residues. The germline CDR1 and CDR2 sequences are SNHLY and FYNNEI. Here the CDR3 DNA reads TGTGCCAGCAGTGAAGCGGGGCTAGCGGGCAATGAGCAGTTCTTC. This translates into CASSEAGLAGNEQFF.

This clonotype has at least ten counts. CDR3 nucleotides: TGCAGTGCTAGAGATGCCGGGACTAGCGAAGAGACCCAGTACTTC. It translates to CSARDAGTSEETQYF. The chain uses TRBV20-1 and TRBJ2-5; 10 bases match TRBD2. V gave up 0 bases and J gave up 3 bases; unmatched junction bases: 4. Germline V lookup: CDR1 DFQATT, CDR2 SNEGSKA (reference sequence). This CDR3 region has 15 residues.